The entry below gives a single TCR beta chain sequence along with its context. Antigen specificity is unknown. One junction end does not reproduce the germline sequence, and a read error may be involved. The data originate from a study of regulatory T cells in long-lasting Graves disease. Study-wide results and limits: Accuracy could have been hurt by small sample size.

Both iRepertoire HTBI primers and Arm-PCR of CDR3 regions were used to build the TCR beta libraries. Via MiXCR, TCRdb re-called the multiplex PCR reads, giving one row per CDR3 protein. The sample lists about 350,000 distinct CDR3 sequences, 15% to 20% occurring once. From germline, CDR1 is MDHEN and CDR2 SYDVKM. The CDR3 runs to 14 residues. Documented time point: newly diagnosed GD, antithyroid drugs for less than 3 months. RNA isolated from PBMCs was used to make the TCR library. Diagnoses of Graves' disease were made by American Thyroid Association guidelines. These same records also appear under a second study, on T cells in Graves' hyperthyroidism and ophthalmopathy. This second report adds: Diagnoses were established using clinical symptoms, serum thyroxine and TRAb, thyroid ultrasound and orbital computed tomography.

Here the sequenced sample was peripheral blood mononuclear cells (PBMCs), taken at new diagnosis, from a patient treated with antithyroid drugs. The origin of this receptor is a man aged 40-49 years with Graves disease. This rearrangement joins TRBV28 to TRBJ2-2; D gene uncertain. In DNA form, the CDR3 reads TGTGCCAGCAGTTTTCGGACCAACACCCGGGAGCTGTTTTTT. The encoded protein is CASSFRTNTRELFF.